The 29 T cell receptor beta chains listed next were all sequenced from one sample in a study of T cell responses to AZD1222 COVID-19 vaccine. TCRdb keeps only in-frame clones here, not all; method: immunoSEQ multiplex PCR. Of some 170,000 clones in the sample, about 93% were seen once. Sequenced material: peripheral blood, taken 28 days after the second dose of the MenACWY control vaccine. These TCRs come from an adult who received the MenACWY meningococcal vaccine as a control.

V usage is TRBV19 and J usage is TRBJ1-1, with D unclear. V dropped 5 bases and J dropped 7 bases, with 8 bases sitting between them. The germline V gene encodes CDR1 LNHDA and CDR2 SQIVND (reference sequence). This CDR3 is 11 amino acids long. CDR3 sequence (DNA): TGTGCCAGTAGTGGTTGGATTGAAGCTTTCTTT. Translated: CASSGWIEAFF.

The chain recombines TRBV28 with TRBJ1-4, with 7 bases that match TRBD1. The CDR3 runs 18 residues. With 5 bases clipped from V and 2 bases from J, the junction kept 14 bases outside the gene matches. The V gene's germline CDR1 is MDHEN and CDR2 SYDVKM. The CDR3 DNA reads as TGTGCCAGCAGTCATTACCCGACAGGGCTCGGTACTAATGAAAAACTGTTTTTT. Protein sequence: CASSHYPTGLGTNEKLFF.

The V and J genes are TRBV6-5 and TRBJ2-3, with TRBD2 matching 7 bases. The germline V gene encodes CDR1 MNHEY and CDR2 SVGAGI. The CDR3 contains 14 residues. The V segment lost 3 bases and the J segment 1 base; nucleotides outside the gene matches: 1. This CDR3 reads CASSYRGGTDTQYF. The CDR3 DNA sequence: TGTGCCAGCAGTTATCGGGGGGGCACAGATACGCAGTATTTT.

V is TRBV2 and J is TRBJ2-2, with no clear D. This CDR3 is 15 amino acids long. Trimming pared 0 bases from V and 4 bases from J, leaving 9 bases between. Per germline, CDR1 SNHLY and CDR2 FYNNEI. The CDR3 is CASSEALQSTGELFF. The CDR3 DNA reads TGTGCCAGCAGTGAAGCGCTTCAGAGCACCGGGGAGCTGTTTTTT.

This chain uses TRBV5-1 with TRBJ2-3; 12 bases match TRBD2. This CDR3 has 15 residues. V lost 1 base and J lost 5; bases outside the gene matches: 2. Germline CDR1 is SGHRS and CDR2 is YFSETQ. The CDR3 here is CASSLRGLAGDTQYF. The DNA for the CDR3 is TGCGCCAGCAGCTTGCGGGGACTAGCGGGAGATACGCAGTATTTT.

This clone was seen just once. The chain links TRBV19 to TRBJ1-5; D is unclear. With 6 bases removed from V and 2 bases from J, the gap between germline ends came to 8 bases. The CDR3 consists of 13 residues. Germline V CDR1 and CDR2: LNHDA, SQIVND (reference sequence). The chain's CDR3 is CASSWTGNQPQHF. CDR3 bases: TGTGCCAGTAGCTGGACCGGCAATCAGCCCCAGCATTTT.

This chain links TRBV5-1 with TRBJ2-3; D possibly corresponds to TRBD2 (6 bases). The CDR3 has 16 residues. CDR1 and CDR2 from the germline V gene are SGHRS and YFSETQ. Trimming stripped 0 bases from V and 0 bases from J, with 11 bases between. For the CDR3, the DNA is TGCGCCAGCAGCTTGGTGGCGGGATCTAGCACAGATACGCAGTATTTT. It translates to CASSLVAGSSTDTQYF. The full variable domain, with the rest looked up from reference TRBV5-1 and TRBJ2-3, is KAGVTQTPRYLIKTRGQQVTLSCSPISGHRSVSWYQQTPGQGLQFLFEYFSETQRNKGNFPGRFSGRQFSNSRSEMNVSTLELGDSALYLCASSLVAGSSTDTQYFGPGTRLTVL.

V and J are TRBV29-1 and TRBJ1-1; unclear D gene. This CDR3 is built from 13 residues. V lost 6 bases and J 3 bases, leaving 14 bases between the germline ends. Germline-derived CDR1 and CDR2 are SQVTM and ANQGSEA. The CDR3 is CSVGPGMYTEAFF. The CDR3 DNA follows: TGCAGCGTAGGTCCGGGGATGTACACTGAAGCTTTCTTT.

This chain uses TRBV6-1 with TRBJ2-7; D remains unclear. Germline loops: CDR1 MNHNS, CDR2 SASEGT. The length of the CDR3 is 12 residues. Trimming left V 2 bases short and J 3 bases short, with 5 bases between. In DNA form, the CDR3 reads TGTGCCAGCAGTGAACCGTTCTACGAGCAGTACTTC. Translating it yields CASSEPFYEQYF.

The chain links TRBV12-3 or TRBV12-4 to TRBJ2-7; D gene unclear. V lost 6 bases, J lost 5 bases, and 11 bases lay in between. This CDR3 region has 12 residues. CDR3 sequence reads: CASRQDSHEQYF. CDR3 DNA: TGTGCCAGCAGGCAGGATTCCCACGAGCAGTACTTC.

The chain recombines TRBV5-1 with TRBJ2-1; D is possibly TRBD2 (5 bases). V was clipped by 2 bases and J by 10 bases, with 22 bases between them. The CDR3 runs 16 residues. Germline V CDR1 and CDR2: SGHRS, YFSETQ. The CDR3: CASSFSLDMASREQFF. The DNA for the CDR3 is TGCGCCAGCAGCTTCTCACTAGACATGGCTTCGCGGGAGCAGTTCTTC.

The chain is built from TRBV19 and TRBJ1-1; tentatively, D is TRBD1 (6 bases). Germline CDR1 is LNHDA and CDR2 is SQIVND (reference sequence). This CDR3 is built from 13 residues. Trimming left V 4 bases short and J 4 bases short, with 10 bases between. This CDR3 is CASSNRAGTEAFF. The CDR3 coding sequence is TGTGCCAGTAGTAACAGGGCTGGCACTGAAGCTTTCTTT.

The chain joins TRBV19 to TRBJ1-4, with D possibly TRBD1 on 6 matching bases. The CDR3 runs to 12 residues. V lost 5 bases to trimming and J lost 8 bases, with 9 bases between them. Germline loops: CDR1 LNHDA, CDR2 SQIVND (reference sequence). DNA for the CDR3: TGTGCCAGTAGTCTTCAGGGGGAAAAACTGTTTTTT. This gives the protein CASSLQGEKLFF.

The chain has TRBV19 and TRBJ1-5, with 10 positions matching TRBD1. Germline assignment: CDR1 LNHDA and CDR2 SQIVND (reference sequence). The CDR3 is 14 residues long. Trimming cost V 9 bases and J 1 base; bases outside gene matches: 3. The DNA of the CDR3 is TGTGCCAGCCGGGACAGGGGAAGCAATCAGCCCCAGCATTTT. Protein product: CASRDRGSNQPQHF.

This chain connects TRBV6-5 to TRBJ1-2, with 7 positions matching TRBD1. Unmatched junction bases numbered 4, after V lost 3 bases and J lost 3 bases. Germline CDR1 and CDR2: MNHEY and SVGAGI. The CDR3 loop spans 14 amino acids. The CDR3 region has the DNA TGTGCCAGCAGTTATGGGCAGGGGGACTATGGCTACACCTTC. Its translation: CASSYGQGDYGYTF.

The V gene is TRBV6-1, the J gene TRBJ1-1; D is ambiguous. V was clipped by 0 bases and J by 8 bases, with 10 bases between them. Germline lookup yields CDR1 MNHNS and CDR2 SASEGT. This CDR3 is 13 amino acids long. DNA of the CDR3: TGTGCCAGCAGTGAAGCTCAGGTGGGGGAAGCTTTCTTT. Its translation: CASSEAQVGEAFF.

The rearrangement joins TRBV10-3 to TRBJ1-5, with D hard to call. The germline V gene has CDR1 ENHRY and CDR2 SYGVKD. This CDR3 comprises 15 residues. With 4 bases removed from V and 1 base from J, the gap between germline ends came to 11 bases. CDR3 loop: CAISARRESNQPQHF. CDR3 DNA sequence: TGTGCCATCAGTGCGAGGCGGGAAAGCAATCAGCCCCAGCATTTT.

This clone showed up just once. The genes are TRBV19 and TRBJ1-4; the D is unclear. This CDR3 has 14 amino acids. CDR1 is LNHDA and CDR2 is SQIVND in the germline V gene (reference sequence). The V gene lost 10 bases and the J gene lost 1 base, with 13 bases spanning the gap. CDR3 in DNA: TGTGCCACCACTATGACCGTAACTAATGAAAAACTGTTTTTT. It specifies CATTMTVTNEKLFF.

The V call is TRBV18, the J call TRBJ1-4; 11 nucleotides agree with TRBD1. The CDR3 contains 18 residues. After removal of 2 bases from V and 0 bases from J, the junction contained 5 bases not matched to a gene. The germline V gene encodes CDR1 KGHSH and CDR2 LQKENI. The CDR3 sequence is CASSPSGQGASTNEKLFF. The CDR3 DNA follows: TGTGCCAGCTCACCATCTGGACAGGGGGCATCAACTAATGAAAAACTGTTTTTT. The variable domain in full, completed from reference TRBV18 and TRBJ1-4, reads NAGVMQNPRHLVRRRGQEARLRCSPMKGHSHVYWYRQLPEEGLKFMVYLQKENIIDESGMPKERFSAEFPKEGPSILRIQQVVRGDSAAYFCASSPSGQGASTNEKLFFGSGTQLSVL.

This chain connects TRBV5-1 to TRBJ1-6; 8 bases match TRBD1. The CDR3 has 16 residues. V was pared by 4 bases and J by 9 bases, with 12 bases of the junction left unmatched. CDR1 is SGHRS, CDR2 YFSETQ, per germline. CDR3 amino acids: CASSSGRQGASSPLHF. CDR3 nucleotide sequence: TGCGCCAGCAGCAGCGGGAGGCAGGGGGCAAGTTCACCCCTCCACTTT.

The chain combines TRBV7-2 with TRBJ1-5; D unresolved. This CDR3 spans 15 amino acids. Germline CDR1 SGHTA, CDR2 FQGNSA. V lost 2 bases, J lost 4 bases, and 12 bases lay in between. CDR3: CASSLSGPTNQPQHF. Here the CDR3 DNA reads TGTGCCAGCAGCTTATCCGGTCCGACGAATCAGCCCCAGCATTTT.

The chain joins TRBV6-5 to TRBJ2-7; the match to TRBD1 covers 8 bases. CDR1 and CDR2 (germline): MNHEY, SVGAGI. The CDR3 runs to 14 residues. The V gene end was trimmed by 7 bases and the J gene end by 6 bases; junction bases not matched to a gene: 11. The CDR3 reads CASTRDRKGGEQYF. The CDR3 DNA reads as TGTGCCAGCACCAGGGACAGGAAAGGGGGCGAGCAGTACTTC.

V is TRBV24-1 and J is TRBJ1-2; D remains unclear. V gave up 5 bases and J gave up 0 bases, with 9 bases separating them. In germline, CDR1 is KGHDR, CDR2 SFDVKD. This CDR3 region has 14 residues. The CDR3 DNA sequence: TGTGCCACCAGTGCGGGAGATACTAACTATGGCTACACCTTC. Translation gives CATSAGDTNYGYTF.

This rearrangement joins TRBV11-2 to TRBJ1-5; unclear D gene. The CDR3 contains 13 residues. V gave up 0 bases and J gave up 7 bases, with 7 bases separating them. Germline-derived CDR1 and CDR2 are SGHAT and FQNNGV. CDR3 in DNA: TGTGCCAGCAGCTTAGATCGTCGGCAGCCCCAGCATTTT. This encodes CASSLDRRQPQHF.

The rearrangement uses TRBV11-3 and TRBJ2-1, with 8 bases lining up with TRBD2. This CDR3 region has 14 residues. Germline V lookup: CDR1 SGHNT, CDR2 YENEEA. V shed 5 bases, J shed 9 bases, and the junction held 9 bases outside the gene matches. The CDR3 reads CASSLTAGGGEQFF. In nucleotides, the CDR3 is TGTGCCAGCAGCCTGACGGCGGGGGGTGGTGAGCAGTTCTTC.

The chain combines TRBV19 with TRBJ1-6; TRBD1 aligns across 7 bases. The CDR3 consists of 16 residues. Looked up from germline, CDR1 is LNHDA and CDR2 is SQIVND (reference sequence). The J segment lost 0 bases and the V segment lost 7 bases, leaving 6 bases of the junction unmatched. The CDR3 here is CASTNRGPSYNSPLHF. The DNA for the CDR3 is TGTGCCAGTACCAACAGGGGCCCCTCCTATAATTCACCCCTCCACTTT.

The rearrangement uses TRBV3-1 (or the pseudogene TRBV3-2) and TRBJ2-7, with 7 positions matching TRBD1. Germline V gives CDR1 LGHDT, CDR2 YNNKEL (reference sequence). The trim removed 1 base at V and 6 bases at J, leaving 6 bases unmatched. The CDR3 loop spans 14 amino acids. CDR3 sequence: CASSQGLQGREQYF. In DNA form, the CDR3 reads TGTGCCAGCAGCCAAGGCTTACAGGGGCGCGAGCAGTACTTC.

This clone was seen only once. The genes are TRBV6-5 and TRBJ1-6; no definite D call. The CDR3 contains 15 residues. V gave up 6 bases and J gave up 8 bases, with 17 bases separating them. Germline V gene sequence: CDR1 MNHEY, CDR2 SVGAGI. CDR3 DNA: TGTGCCAGCAGCAAGGTGGGCAGGTGGGATTCACCCCTCCACTTT. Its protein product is CASSKVGRWDSPLHF.

In DNA form, the CDR3 reads TGTGCCACCAGCAGAGATCTGGCAGGGGATGGCTACACCTTC. Its translation: CATSRDLAGDGYTF. The chain is built from TRBV15 and TRBJ1-2, with TRBD1 as a possible D gene (6 bases). Trimming took 0 bases from V and 6 from J, leaving 11 bases between them. Germline V gives CDR1 LNHNV, CDR2 YYDKDF (reference sequence). The CDR3 spans 14 residues.